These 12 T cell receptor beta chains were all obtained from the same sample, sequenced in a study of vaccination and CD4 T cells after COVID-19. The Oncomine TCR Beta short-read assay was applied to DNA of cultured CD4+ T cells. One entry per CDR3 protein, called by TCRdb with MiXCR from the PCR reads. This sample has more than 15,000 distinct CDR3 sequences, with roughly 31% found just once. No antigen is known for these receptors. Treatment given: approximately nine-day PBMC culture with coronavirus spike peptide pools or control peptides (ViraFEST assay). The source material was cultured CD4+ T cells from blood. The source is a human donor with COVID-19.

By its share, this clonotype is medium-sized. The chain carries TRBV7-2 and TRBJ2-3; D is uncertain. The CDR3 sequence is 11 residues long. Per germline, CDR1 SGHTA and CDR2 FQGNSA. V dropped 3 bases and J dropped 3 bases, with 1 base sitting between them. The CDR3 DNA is TGTGCCAGCAGCTTGACAGATACGCAGTATTTT. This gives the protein CASSLTDTQYF.

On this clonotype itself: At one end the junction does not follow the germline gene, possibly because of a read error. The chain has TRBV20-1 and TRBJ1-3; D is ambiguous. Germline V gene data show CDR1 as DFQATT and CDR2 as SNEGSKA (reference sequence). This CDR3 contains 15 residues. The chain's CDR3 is CNASVLRSSGNTIYF. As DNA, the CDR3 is TGCAATGCTAGTGTGCTCAGGAGCTCTGGAAACACCATATATTTT.

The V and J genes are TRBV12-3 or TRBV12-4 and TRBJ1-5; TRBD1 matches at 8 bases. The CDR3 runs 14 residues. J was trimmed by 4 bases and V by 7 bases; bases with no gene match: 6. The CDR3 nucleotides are TGTGCCAGCACCCAGGGGGCGAGGAATCAGCCCCAGCATTTT. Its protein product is CASTQGARNQPQHF.

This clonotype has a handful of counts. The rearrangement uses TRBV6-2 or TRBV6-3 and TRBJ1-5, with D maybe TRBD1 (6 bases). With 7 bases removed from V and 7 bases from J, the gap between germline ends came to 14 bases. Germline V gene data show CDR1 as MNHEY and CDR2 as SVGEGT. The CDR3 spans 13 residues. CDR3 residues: CASITQGNQPQHF. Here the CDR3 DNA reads TGTGCCAGCATCACCCAGGGGAACCAGCCCCAGCATTTT.

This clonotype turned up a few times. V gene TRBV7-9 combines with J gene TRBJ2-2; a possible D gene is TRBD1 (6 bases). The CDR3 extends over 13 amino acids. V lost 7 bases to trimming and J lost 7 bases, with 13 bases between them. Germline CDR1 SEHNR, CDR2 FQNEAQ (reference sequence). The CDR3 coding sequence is TGTGCCAGCACCCTACAGGGTATCGGGGAGCTGTTTTTT. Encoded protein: CASTLQGIGELFF.

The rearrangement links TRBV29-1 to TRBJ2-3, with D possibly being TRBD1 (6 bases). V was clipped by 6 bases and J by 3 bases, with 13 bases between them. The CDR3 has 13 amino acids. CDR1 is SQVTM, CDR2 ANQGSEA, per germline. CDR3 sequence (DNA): TGCAGCGTCAACAGGGTTGGGACAGATACGCAGTATTTT. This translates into CSVNRVGTDTQYF.

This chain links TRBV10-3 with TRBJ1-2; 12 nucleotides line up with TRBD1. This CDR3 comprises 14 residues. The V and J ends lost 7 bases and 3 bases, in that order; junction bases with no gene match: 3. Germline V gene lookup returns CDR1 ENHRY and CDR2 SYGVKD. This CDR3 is CAIKGTGGHYGYTF. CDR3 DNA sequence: TGTGCCATCAAGGGGACAGGGGGCCACTATGGCTACACCTTC.

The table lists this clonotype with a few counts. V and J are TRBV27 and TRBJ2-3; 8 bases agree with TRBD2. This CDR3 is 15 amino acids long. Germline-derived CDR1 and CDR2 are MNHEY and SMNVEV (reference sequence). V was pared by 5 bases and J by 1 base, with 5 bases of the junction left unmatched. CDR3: CASSGGLVGTDTQYF. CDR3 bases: TGTGCCAGCAGTGGGGGACTAGTAGGCACAGATACGCAGTATTTT.

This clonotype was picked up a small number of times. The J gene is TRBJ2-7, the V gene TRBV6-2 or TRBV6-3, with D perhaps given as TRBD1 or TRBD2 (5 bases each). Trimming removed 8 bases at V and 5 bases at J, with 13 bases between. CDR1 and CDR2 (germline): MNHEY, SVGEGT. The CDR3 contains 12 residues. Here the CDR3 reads CASWSGTDEQYF. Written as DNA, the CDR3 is TGTGCCAGCTGGTCGGGGACGGACGAGCAGTACTTC.

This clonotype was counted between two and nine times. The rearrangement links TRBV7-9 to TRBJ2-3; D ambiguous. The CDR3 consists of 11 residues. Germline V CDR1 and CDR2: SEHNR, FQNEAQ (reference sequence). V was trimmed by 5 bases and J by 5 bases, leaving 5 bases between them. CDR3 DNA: TGTGCCAGCAGCCAGGAAGATACGCAGTATTTT. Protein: CASSQEDTQYF.

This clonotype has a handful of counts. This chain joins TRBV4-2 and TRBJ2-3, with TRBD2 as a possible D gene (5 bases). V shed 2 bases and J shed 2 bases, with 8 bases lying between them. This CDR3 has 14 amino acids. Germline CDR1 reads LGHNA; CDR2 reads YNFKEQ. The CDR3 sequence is CASSQSGNTDTQYF. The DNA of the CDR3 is TGTGCCAGCAGCCAATCGGGGAACACAGATACGCAGTATTTT.

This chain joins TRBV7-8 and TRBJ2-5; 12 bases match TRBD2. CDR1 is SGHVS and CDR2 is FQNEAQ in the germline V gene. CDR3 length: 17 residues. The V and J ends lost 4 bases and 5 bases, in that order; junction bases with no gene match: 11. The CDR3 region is CASSYTSGGTSGETQYF. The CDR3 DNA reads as TGTGCCAGCAGCTATACTAGCGGGGGGACCTCCGGGGAGACCCAGTACTTC. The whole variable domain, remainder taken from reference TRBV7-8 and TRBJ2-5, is GAGVSQSPRYKVAKRGQDVALRCDPISGHVSLFWYQQALGQGPEFLTYFQNEAQLDKSGLPSDRFFAERPEGSVSTLKIQRTQQEDSAVYLCASSYTSGGTSGETQYFGPGTRLLVL.